A selection of T cell receptor beta chains follows, all from one sample in a study of beta chain features in type 1 diabetes. Sequenced by immunoSEQ multiplex PCR; TCRdb stores in-frame clones only, minus some. This table has 250,000 to 350,000 clones, 14% appearing once. Sequences were obtained from central memory CD4+ T cells from blood. The source of these receptors is a man aged 25-45 years in good health. The CDR3 runs from the conserved cysteine through the conserved F or W. The D gene is left open where the match is weak. For some rows the clone size is stated as once, few or many, or as a class when expanded; others skip it.

size	V	D	J	DNA	CDR3
few	TRBV9	.	TRBJ1-6	TGTGCCAGCAGCCCCCAGGCCCGAGGGAATTCACCCCTCCACTTT	CASSPQARGNSPLHF
few	TRBV7-8	TRBD1	TRBJ1-1	TGTGCCAGCAAAGGGGGCGCAGGCACTGAAGCTTTCTTT	CASKGGAGTEAFF
.	TRBV4-3	.	TRBJ2-1	TGCGCCAGCAGCCAAGATATACTAGTCAATGAGCAGTTCTTC	CASSQDILVNEQFF
.	TRBV2	TRBD1	TRBJ1-1	TGTGCCAGCAGAGAACAGGGGATCTCTGAAGCTTTCTTT	CASREQGISEAFF
few	TRBV6-1	.	TRBJ1-1	TGTGCCAGCAGGTTCCCTGAAGCTTTCTTT	CASRFPEAFF
.	TRBV19	.	TRBJ1-6	TGTGCCAGTAGTATACAGGGGAGCTGGGATTCACCCCTCCACTTT	CASSIQGSWDSPLHF
many	TRBV18	TRBD1	TRBJ2-6	TGTGCCAGCTCATCGCAACCGGGACAGAGGACCTCTGGGGCCAACGTCCTGACTTTC	CASSSQPGQRTSGANVLTF
.	TRBV28	.	TRBJ1-1	TGTGCCAGCAGCGTCAAGGGAGGGAACACTGAAGCTTTCTTT	CASSVKGGNTEAFF
.	TRBV19	.	TRBJ1-2	TGTGCCAGTAGTATACGGGGGCAATATGGCTACACCTTC	CASSIRGQYGYTF
few	TRBV9	TRBD1	TRBJ2-3	TGTGCCAGCAGCGTAGAAAACGGGCAGGGGGCAGATACGCAGTATTTT	CASSVENGQGADTQYF
few	TRBV18	.	TRBJ2-3	TGTGCCAGCTCGAGCACAGATACGCAGTATTTT	CASSSTDTQYF
many	TRBV10-3	.	TRBJ2-2	TGTGCCATCCCAGGGACGGTGAACACCGGGGAGCTGTTTTTT	CAIPGTVNTGELFF
many	TRBV19	.	TRBJ2-5	TGTGCCAGTATGGAGTCAACCACAGGGCAGTACTTC	CASMESTTGQYF
few	TRBV19	TRBD2	TRBJ2-3	TGTGCCAGTACAAAAGGGACTAGAAGTGGTGTGGATACGCAGTATTTT	CASTKGTRSGVDTQYF
few	TRBV19	TRBD1	TRBJ2-7	TGTGCCAGTAGTATAGAGCCGGACAGGGGTTACGAGCAGTACTTC	CASSIEPDRGYEQYF
many	TRBV10-3	.	TRBJ2-2	TGTGCCATGAAAACTAGCACAGACACCGGGGAGCTGTTTTTT	CAMKTSTDTGELFF
.	TRBV4-3	TRBD2	TRBJ2-3	TGCGCCAGCAGCTCCTCAGCGGGAGGCGGAGTTGATACGCAGTATTTT	CASSSSAGGGVDTQYF
few	TRBV12-5	.	TRBJ1-1	TGTGCTAGTGGTTTTAACAGGGATCCTGAAGCTTTCTTT	CASGFNRDPEAFF
.	TRBV5-4	.	TRBJ2-3	TGTGCCAGCAGCCAACAAGGCGCAGATACGCAGTATTTT	CASSQQGADTQYF
.	TRBV6-1	.	TRBJ2-3	TGTGCCAGCAAAGGGTTTATTGGGGGCGCAGATACGCAGTATTTT	CASKGFIGGADTQYF
many	TRBV18	.	TRBJ1-5	TGTGCCAGCTCACCGGGTTTGCAGCCCCAGCATTTT	CASSPGLQPQHF
.	TRBV27	TRBD1	TRBJ2-2	TGTGCCAGCAGTTTAGCAGGGGGAGACGGGGAGCTGTTTTTT	CASSLAGGDGELFF
few	TRBV20-1	.	TRBJ2-3	TGCAGTCCCCTCACAGATACGCAGTATTTT	CSPLTDTQYF
few	TRBV5-4	.	TRBJ2-5	TGTGCCAGCAGCCCGTCCGGCGCTAGGGGAGAAGAGACCCAGTACTTC	CASSPSGARGEETQYF
many	TRBV7-8	.	TRBJ2-6	TGTGCCAGCAGCCTTCGACAGGGAGGGAGCTCTGGGGCCAACGTCCTGACTTTC	CASSLRQGGSSGANVLTF
.	TRBV28	.	TRBJ2-1	TGTGCCAGCATCACCCAGGGCGATGAGCAGTTCTTC	CASITQGDEQFF
.	TRBV7-8	.	TRBJ2-5	TGTGCCAGCAGCCGGGTCTCGGGAGACCAGTACTTC	CASSRVSGDQYF
.	TRBV4-1	.	TRBJ1-1	TGCGCCAGCAGCCAAGGGGCACAGGGGAACACTGAAGCTTTCTTT	CASSQGAQGNTEAFF
few	TRBV10-3	.	TRBJ2-2	TGTGCCATCAGTGGGACTTCAGTACAGAACACCGGGGAGCTGTTTTTT	CAISGTSVQNTGELFF
few	TRBV4-1	TRBD2	TRBJ2-1	TGCGCCAGCAGCCAAACACTAGCGGGGGGCAATGAGCAGTTCTTC	CASSQTLAGGNEQFF
few	TRBV11-3	TRBD1	TRBJ2-3	TGTGCCAGCTCAGGGGGCTCAACCACAGATACGCAGTATTTT	CASSGGSTTDTQYF
.	TRBV10-3	.	TRBJ2-5	TGTGCCATCAGCCCAGACCAAGAGACCCAGTACTTC	CAISPDQETQYF
many	TRBV7-2	.	TRBJ1-3	TGTGCCAGCAGCTTAGGCTCTGGAAACACCATATATTTT	CASSLGSGNTIYF
few	TRBV7-8	.	TRBJ1-2	TGTGCCAGCAGCTTATTGTCGATGAGCTATGGCTACACCTTC	CASSLLSMSYGYTF
.	TRBV27	.	TRBJ1-2	TGTGCCAGCAGTTTACTCCCCCCTAATGGCTACACCTTC	CASSLLPPNGYTF
.	TRBV2	TRBD2	TRBJ2-4	TGTGCCAGCGGTACCTCTAGCGGGAGGGCCTTTAGCAACATTCAGTACTTC	CASGTSSGRAFSNIQYF
few	TRBV6-5	.	TRBJ1-5	TGTGCCAGCAGTTATAGGGGCGCTCCCAATCAGCCCCAGCATTTT	CASSYRGAPNQPQHF
many	TRBV27	.	TRBJ1-1	TGTGCCAGCAGAGCTTTAGGGGTGACTTTCTTT	CASRALGVTFF
.	TRBV4-3	TRBD2	TRBJ2-7	TGCGCCAGCAGCCAACTAGCGGGGGACTCCTACGAGCAGTACTTC	CASSQLAGDSYEQYF
.	TRBV6-6	.	TRBJ2-7	TGTGCCAGCAGTTATCAGGGCCATTCGGGGGAGCAGTACTTC	CASSYQGHSGEQYF
many	TRBV5-4	TRBD2	TRBJ2-1	TGTGCCAGCAGCCGGGCTAGCGGGGACAATGAGCAGTTCTTC	CASSRASGDNEQFF
few	TRBV30	TRBD1	TRBJ1-4	TGTGCCTGTAACCGGGACAGGTGGGAAAAACTGTTTTTT	CACNRDRWEKLFF
few	TRBV10-3	TRBD2	TRBJ2-1	TGTGCCATCAGGGGACTAGCGGGGGCCCGTGACAATGAGCAGTTCTTC	CAIRGLAGARDNEQFF
few	TRBV29-1	.	TRBJ2-4	TGCAGCGCCCTCTCAAACATTCAGTACTTC	CSALSNIQYF
few	TRBV7-2	.	TRBJ1-5	TGTGCCAGCAGCTTATTTGCGGTCGGGGGTCGGGATCAGCCCCAGCATTTT	CASSLFAVGGRDQPQHF
many	TRBV10-2	TRBD1	TRBJ2-2	TGCGCCAGCAGGGACAGGGTGGCCGGGGAGCTGTTTTTT	CASRDRVAGELFF
few	TRBV7-9	.	TRBJ2-2	TGTGCCAGCAGCCCATGGGTGACGGGAATGGAGACCGGGGAGCTGTTTTTT	CASSPWVTGMETGELFF
.	TRBV7-3	.	TRBJ2-3	TGTGCCAGCAGCTCCAGACCTGTGGATACGCAGTATTTT	CASSSRPVDTQYF
few	TRBV7-2	.	TRBJ1-2	TGTGCCAGCAGCTTCCGGAACTATGGCTACACCTTC	CASSFRNYGYTF
few	TRBV29-1	.	TRBJ1-1	TGCAGCGAACGGGACCTAAACACTGAAGCTTTCTTT	CSERDLNTEAFF
few	TRBV28	.	TRBJ1-3	TGTGCCAGCAGTTTGGGGAGGACAGGAAACACCATATATTTT	CASSLGRTGNTIYF
.	TRBV5-1	TRBD1	TRBJ2-7	TGCGCCAGCAGCCTGGCTCTTGTAGGGGGCGACTCTGGCGAGCAGTACTTC	CASSLALVGGDSGEQYF